One sample yielded the 11 T cell receptor beta chains listed below, sequenced in a study of shared clonotypes between healthy human individuals. The method was immunoSEQ multiplex PCR; TCRdb's version includes in-frame clones alone and lacks a portion of them. The table lists fewer than 3 million clones, under 95% of them singletons. Sequencing was done on a sample of naive CD4+ T cells from PBMCs. Subset noted: CD45RA+ positively selected. The source of these receptors is a man aged 18-30 years in good health. Some clones in this sample may be carry-over from other donors' samples.

The rearrangement uses TRBV2 and TRBJ2-1; D might be TRBD2 (5 bases). The CDR3 is 15 amino acids. Trimming removed 6 bases from V and 7 bases from J, with 19 bases in between. The germline V gene has CDR1 SNHLY and CDR2 FYNNEI. In DNA form, the CDR3 reads TGTGCCAGCAGGTATACGGACTCGACGGTAAATGAGCAGTTCTTC. This gives the protein CASRYTDSTVNEQFF.

CDR3 in amino acids: CASSPRQGTYGYTF. The CDR3, as DNA: TGTGCCAGCAGCCCCCGACAGGGTACCTATGGCTACACCTTC. V and J are TRBV7-9 and TRBJ1-2; 7 nucleotides line up with TRBD1. V dropped 5 bases and J dropped 4; count of bases not matched to a gene: 7. Per germline, CDR1 SEHNR and CDR2 FQNEAQ (reference sequence). There are 14 residues in the CDR3. Using reference TRBV7-9 and TRBJ1-2 for the parts outside the CDR3, the full variable domain is DTGVSQNPRHKITKRGQNVTFRCDPISEHNRLYWYRQTLGQGPEFLTYFQNEAQLEKSRLLSDRFSAERPKGSFSTLEIQRTEQGDSAMYLCASSPRQGTYGYTFGSGTRLTVV.

The genes are TRBV28 and TRBJ1-1, with a weak D call TRBD1 (5 bases). Germline loops: CDR1 MDHEN, CDR2 SYDVKM. With 5 bases removed from V and 4 bases from J, the gap between germline ends came to 20 bases. The CDR3 extends over 16 amino acids. The CDR3 sequence is CASSLRDLRRLTEAFF. CDR3 coding DNA: TGTGCCAGCAGTCTCCGGGACCTACGGCGCCTCACTGAAGCTTTCTTT.

CDR3 amino acids: CAISPGHQNTEAFF. In nucleotides, the CDR3 is TGTGCCATCAGTCCGGGACACCAGAACACTGAAGCTTTCTTT. This chain uses TRBV10-3 with TRBJ1-1; D is possibly TRBD1 (6 bases). V was cut by 5 bases and J by 1 base, with 11 bases left in between. The CDR3 is 14 residues long. In germline, CDR1 is ENHRY, CDR2 SYGVKD.

The CDR3 protein is CASGSGVDTQYF. CDR3 nucleotide sequence: TGTGCTAGTGGATCAGGGGTAGATACGCAGTATTTT. This chain uses TRBV12-5 with TRBJ2-3; TRBD1 might be the D (6 bases). This CDR3 has 12 amino acids. Germline V gene sequence: CDR1 LGHNT, CDR2 FRNRAP. The germline V and J ends were trimmed by 6 bases and 5 bases, with 9 bases remaining between them.

This clone was observed a few times. The chain combines TRBV5-4 with TRBJ1-2; a possible D gene is TRBD1 (5 bases). Trimming removed 4 bases from V and 4 bases from J, with 17 bases in between. Per the germline V gene, CDR1 is SGHNT and CDR2 is YYREEE (reference sequence). This CDR3 is built from 15 residues. The CDR3 nucleotides are TGTGCCAGCAGCCCGGTCCCGGGGGACCCCTATGGCTACACCTTC. Amino acid sequence: CASSPVPGDPYGYTF.

This sequence joins TRBV19 and TRBJ1-5, with 10 nucleotides matching TRBD1. The CDR3 covers 15 residues. Germline V gene lookup returns CDR1 LNHDA and CDR2 SQIVND (reference sequence). The trim removed 3 bases at V and 6 bases at J, leaving 5 bases unmatched. The CDR3 sequence is CASSMGTGVGQPQHF. The CDR3 DNA sequence: TGTGCCAGTAGTATGGGGACAGGGGTTGGTCAGCCCCAGCATTTT.

V is TRBV18 and J is TRBJ1-4; D gene unclear. Trimming stripped 4 bases from V and 8 bases from J, with 11 bases between. The germline V gene encodes CDR1 KGHSH and CDR2 LQKENI. The CDR3 consists of 13 residues. Written as DNA, the CDR3 is TGTGCCAGCTCACTCGGGTCCCGGGAAAAACTGTTTTTT. Translation gives CASSLGSREKLFF.

The chain couples TRBV9 to TRBJ1-6, with TRBD1 matching 8 bases. CDR1 and CDR2 (germline): SGDLS, YYNGEE. V gave up 3 bases and J gave up 9 bases; unmatched junction bases: 8. The CDR3 covers 15 residues. The chain's CDR3 is CASSEGTGVGSPLHF. The CDR3 region has the DNA TGTGCCAGCAGCGAGGGGACAGGTGTGGGTTCACCCCTCCACTTT.

This chain uses TRBV28 with TRBJ1-4; 8 bases line up with TRBD1. Germline CDR1 MDHEN, CDR2 SYDVKM. This CDR3 is built from 18 residues. After removal of 2 bases from V and 3 bases from J, the junction contained 11 bases not matched to a gene. CDR3: CASSLPGGARLANEKLFF. CDR3 DNA: TGTGCCAGCAGTTTACCAGGGGGCGCGAGGCTGGCTAATGAAAAACTGTTTTTT.

The V and J genes are TRBV6-1 and TRBJ2-2; tentative D call: TRBD2 (5 bases). Germline CDR1 is MNHNS and CDR2 is SASEGT. The CDR3 runs 14 residues. With 4 bases removed from V and 1 base from J, the gap between germline ends came to 7 bases. CDR3 region: CASSVRENTGELFF. In DNA form, the CDR3 reads TGTGCCAGCAGTGTCCGGGAGAACACCGGGGAGCTGTTTTTT.